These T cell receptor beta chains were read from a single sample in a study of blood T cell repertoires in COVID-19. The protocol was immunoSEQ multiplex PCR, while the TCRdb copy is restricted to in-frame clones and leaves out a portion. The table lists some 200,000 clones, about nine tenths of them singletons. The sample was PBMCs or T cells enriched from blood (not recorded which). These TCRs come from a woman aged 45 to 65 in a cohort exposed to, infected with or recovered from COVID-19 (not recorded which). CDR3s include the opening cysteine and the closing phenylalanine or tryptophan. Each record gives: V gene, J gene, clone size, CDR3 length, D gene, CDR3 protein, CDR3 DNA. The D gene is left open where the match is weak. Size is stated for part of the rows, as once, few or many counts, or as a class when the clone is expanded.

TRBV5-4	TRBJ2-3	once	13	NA	CASSTGSTDTQYF	TGTGCCAGCAGCACAGGGAGCACAGATACGCAGTATTTT
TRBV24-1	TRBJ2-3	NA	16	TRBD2	CATSDEASGATDTQYF	TGTGCCACCAGTGATGAAGCTAGCGGAGCCACAGATACGCAGTATTTT
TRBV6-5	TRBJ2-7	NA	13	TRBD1	CASSSGGSYEQYF	TGTGCCAGCAGTTCAGGGGGCAGCTACGAGCAGTACTTC
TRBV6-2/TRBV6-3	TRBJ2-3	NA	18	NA	CASSYQVQLYPGVDTQYF	TGTGCCAGCAGTTACCAGGTCCAACTCTACCCGGGGGTGGATACGCAGTATTTT
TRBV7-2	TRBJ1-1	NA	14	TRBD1	CASRGGTANTEAFF	TGTGCCAGCAGGGGTGGGACAGCGAACACTGAAGCTTTCTTT
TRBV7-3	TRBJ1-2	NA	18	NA	CASSPTDRGRDNVYGYTF	TGTGCCAGCAGCCCAACGGACAGAGGCCGCGATAACGTCTATGGCTACACCTTC
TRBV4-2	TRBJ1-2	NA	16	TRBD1	CASSHLGQGATGGYTF	TGTGCCAGCAGCCACCTAGGCCAGGGGGCGACGGGTGGCTACACCTTC
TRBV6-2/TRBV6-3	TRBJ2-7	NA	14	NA	CASSYVGGSYEQYF	TGTGCCAGCAGTTACGTCGGGGGCTCCTACGAGCAGTACTTC
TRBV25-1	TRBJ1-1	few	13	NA	CASSISLDTEAFF	TGTGCCAGCAGTATTAGTTTGGACACTGAAGCTTTCTTT
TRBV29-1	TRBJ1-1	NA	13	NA	CSVGIRATDEAFF	TGCAGCGTTGGGATCAGAGCGACTGATGAAGCTTTCTTT
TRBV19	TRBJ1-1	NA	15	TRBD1	CASSRSGGSYTEAFF	TGTGCCAGTAGTAGGTCAGGGGGCTCTTACACTGAAGCTTTCTTT
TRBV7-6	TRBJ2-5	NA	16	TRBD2	CASSLVAGGRQETQYF	TGTGCCAGCAGCTTAGTAGCGGGGGGGCGCCAAGAGACCCAGTACTTC
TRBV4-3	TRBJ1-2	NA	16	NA	CASSQVPGISDYGYTF	TGCGCCAGCAGCCAAGTTCCGGGGATATCGGACTATGGCTACACCTTC
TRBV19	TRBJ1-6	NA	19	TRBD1	CASSTTLGQGASYNSPLHF	TGTGCCAGTAGTACCACTCTAGGACAGGGGGCCTCTTATAATTCACCCCTCCACTTT
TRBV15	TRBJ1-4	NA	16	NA	CATSRDQTGVNEKLFF	TGTGCCACCAGCAGGGACCAGACAGGCGTTAATGAAAAACTGTTTTTT
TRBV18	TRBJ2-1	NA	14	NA	CASSPQLDNNEQFF	TGTGCCAGCTCACCACAACTAGACAACAATGAGCAGTTCTTC
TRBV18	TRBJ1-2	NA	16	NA	CASSPPVGVGQGIHTF	NA
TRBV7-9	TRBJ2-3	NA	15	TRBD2	CASRPRAGKSDTQYF	TGTGCCAGCCGCCCCAGAGCGGGGAAGTCAGATACGCAGTATTTT
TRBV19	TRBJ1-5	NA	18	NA	CASSIVVGSLTANQPQHF	TGTGCCAGTAGTATAGTAGTCGGGAGTCTAACAGCAAATCAGCCCCAGCATTTT
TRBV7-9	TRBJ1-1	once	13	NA	CASRNAAGTEAFF	TGTGCCAGCAGAAATGCCGCGGGCACTGAAGCTTTCTTT
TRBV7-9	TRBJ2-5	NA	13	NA	CASSLEARGTQYF	TGTGCCAGCAGCTTAGAGGCCCGAGGGACCCAGTACTTC
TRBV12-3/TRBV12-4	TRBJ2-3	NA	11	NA	CASSWGPLQYF	TGTGCCAGCAGTTGGGGGCCCCTTCAGTATTTT
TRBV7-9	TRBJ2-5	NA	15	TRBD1	CASSVRTGLQETQYF	TGTGCCAGCAGCGTACGGACAGGTTTACAAGAGACCCAGTACTTC
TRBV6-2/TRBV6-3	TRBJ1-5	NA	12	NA	CASSYPIQPQHF	TGTGCCAGCAGTTACCCAATTCAGCCCCAGCATTTT
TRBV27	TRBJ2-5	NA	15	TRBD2	CASNNSGEPWETQYF	TGTGCCAGCAATAATAGCGGGGAGCCCTGGGAGACCCAGTACTTC
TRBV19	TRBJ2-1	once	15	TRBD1	CASSTTGSSYNEQFF	TGTGCCAGTAGTACGACAGGGAGTTCCTACAATGAGCAGTTCTTC
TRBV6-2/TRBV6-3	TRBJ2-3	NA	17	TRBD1	CASSSNRGPTSTDTQYF	TGTGCCAGCAGTTCGAACAGGGGCCCAACCAGCACAGATACGCAGTATTTT